The 32 T cell receptor beta chains given below trace back to one sample, sequenced in a study of shared clonotypes between healthy human individuals. The repertoire was sequenced with immunoSEQ multiplex PCR; TCRdb's copy has only in-frame clones and lacks some. The sample yields over 1.4 million clones, approximately 97% seen once. Source material: naive CD4+ T cells sorted from blood. The subset was: CD45RA+ positively selected. The receptor set was obtained from a young man in good health.

J is TRBJ2-7 and V is TRBV10-3, with D unresolved. The CDR3 is 13 amino acids. Germline assignment: CDR1 ENHRY and CDR2 SYGVKD. Trimming took off 5 bases at V and 2 bases at J, with 10 bases between the two ends. CDR3 nucleotides: TGTGCCATCAGTCTAGGAAACCCCTACGAGCAGTACTTC. It encodes CAISLGNPYEQYF.

Of note for this clone: This sample includes further DNA sequences coding for the same CDR3. The rearrangement uses TRBV18 and TRBJ2-5; no firm D call. With 2 bases removed from V and 5 bases from J, the gap between germline ends came to 3 bases. The CDR3 loop spans 11 amino acids. Germline V gives CDR1 KGHSH, CDR2 LQKENI. CDR3: CASSPDETQYF. CDR3 nucleotide sequence: TGTGCCAGCTCACCAGACGAGACCCAGTACTTC.

This chain links TRBV18 with TRBJ2-3; D remains unclear. Germline values: CDR1 KGHSH, CDR2 LQKENI. The length of the CDR3 is 15 residues. V was pared by 3 bases and J by 1 base, with 11 bases between. This chain's CDR3 is CASSPSVAGTDTQYF. CDR3 nucleotide sequence: TGTGCCAGCTCACCCAGTGTCGCTGGCACAGATACGCAGTATTTT.

A remark on this clone: The same CDR3 is also encoded by other DNA sequences in this sample. The chain carries TRBV28 and TRBJ2-7; D is unresolved. V lost 2 bases and J 0 bases, leaving 5 bases between the germline ends. CDR3 length: 13 residues. CDR1 MDHEN and CDR2 SYDVKM come from the germline V gene. CDR3: CASSLGRSYEQYF. The DNA of the CDR3 is TGTGCCAGCAGTTTAGGGCGCTCCTACGAGCAGTACTTC. The whole variable domain, filled in from reference TRBV28 and TRBJ2-7, reads DVKVTQSSRYLVKRTGEKVFLECVQDMDHENMFWYRQDPGLGLRLIYFSYDVKMKEKGDIPEGYSVSREKKERFSLILESASTNQTSMYLCASSLGRSYEQYFGPGTRLTVT.

The chain employs TRBV15 and TRBJ2-7, with 8 bases that match TRBD1. The J segment lost 2 bases and the V segment lost 3 bases, leaving 12 bases of the junction unmatched. Germline V gene lookup returns CDR1 LNHNV and CDR2 YYDKDF (reference sequence). This CDR3 contains 17 residues. The CDR3: CATSSDPTTGVTYEQYF. The DNA for the CDR3 is TGTGCCACCAGCAGTGACCCAACGACAGGGGTTACCTACGAGCAGTACTTC.

V usage is TRBV11-2 and J usage is TRBJ2-2; D is perhaps TRBD2 (7 bases). The ends were cut back, 3 bases at V and 5 bases at J, with 19 bases in the middle. CDR3 length equals 17 residues. Germline V gene sequence: CDR1 SGHAT, CDR2 FQNNGV. CDR3 in amino acids: CASSFGRGGGSTGELFF. The CDR3 nucleotides are TGTGCCAGCAGCTTCGGTCGTGGCGGGGGCTCGACCGGGGAGCTGTTTTTT.

This chain connects TRBV18 to TRBJ1-2; tentative D call: TRBD1 (6 bases). CDR1 KGHSH and CDR2 LQKENI come from the germline V gene. CDR3 size: 14 residues. V lost 8 bases and J lost 4, with 17 bases in between. The CDR3 here is CASGEGGLPYGYTF. The CDR3 DNA reads as TGTGCCAGCGGAGAGGGGGGACTCCCCTATGGCTACACCTTC.

The chain uses TRBV7-9 and TRBJ2-1; 8 nucleotides align to TRBD2. Trimming took 2 bases from V and 3 from J; bases not matched to a gene: 0. CDR3 length: 14 amino acids. Per the germline V gene, CDR1 is SEHNR and CDR2 is FQNEAQ (reference sequence). CDR3 amino acids: CASSLSGSYNEQFF. CDR3 bases: TGTGCCAGCAGCTTAAGCGGGAGCTACAATGAGCAGTTCTTC.

The J gene is TRBJ1-5, the V gene TRBV5-5, with D perhaps TRBD1 (6 bases). Germline lookup yields CDR1 SGHKS and CDR2 YYEKEE (reference sequence). Trimming removed 2 bases from V and 3 bases from J, with 9 bases in between. The CDR3 runs to 14 residues. The CDR3 coding sequence is TGTGCCAGCAGCTTTGGACAGTTCAATCAGCCCCAGCATTTT. Its protein is CASSFGQFNQPQHF.

The V and J genes are TRBV27 and TRBJ2-1; 8 nucleotides agree with TRBD1. V dropped 3 bases and J dropped 8; count of bases not matched to a gene: 15. From germline, CDR1 is MNHEY and CDR2 SMNVEV (reference sequence). This CDR3 contains 17 residues. CDR3 sequence reads: CASSFLPRGRRGDEQFF. DNA for the CDR3: TGTGCCAGCAGTTTCCTCCCCAGGGGGCGCAGGGGCGATGAGCAGTTCTTC.

This sequence joins TRBV19 and TRBJ2-5; 7 nucleotides line up with TRBD1. After removal of 4 bases from V and 6 bases from J, the junction contained 2 bases not matched to a gene. Germline CDR1 is LNHDA and CDR2 is SQIVND (reference sequence). This CDR3 has 12 amino acids. The CDR3 is CASSTGGQTQYF. The CDR3 bases are TGTGCCAGTAGTACAGGGGGTCAGACCCAGTACTTC. Using reference TRBV19 and TRBJ2-5 for the parts outside the CDR3, the full variable domain is DGGITQSPKYLFRKEGQNVTLSCEQNLNHDAMYWYRQDPGQGLRLIYYSQIVNDFQKGDIAEGYSVSREKKESFPLTVTSAQKNPTAFYLCASSTGGQTQYFGPGTRLLVL.

The rearrangement joins TRBV27 to TRBJ1-4; the D gene is possibly TRBD1 (6 bases). This CDR3 has 15 residues. Germline V gene lookup returns CDR1 MNHEY and CDR2 SMNVEV (reference sequence). Trimming left V 3 bases short and J 5 bases short, with 13 bases between. The CDR3 DNA is TGTGCCAGCAGTTTTGCCGGGGACACGAATGAAAAACTGTTTTTT. As protein: CASSFAGDTNEKLFF.

This rearrangement joins TRBV5-1 to TRBJ2-1; 10 nucleotides line up with TRBD2. CDR3 length: 17 amino acids. In germline, CDR1 is SGHRS, CDR2 YFSETQ. The trim removed 0 bases at V and 4 bases at J, leaving 7 bases unmatched. CDR3 in amino acids: CASSLAKREGQYNEQFF. The CDR3 nucleotides are TGCGCCAGCAGCTTGGCCAAGCGGGAGGGCCAGTACAATGAGCAGTTCTTC. Using reference TRBV5-1 and TRBJ2-1 for the parts outside the CDR3, the full variable domain is KAGVTQTPRYLIKTRGQQVTLSCSPISGHRSVSWYQQTPGQGLQFLFEYFSETQRNKGNFPGRFSGRQFSNSRSEMNVSTLELGDSALYLCASSLAKREGQYNEQFFGPGTRLTVL.

The gene calls are TRBV9 and TRBJ2-1; TRBD2 matches at 9 bases. V lost 1 base and J lost 0; bases outside the gene matches: 2. Germline loops: CDR1 SGDLS, CDR2 YYNGEE. The length of the CDR3 is 16 residues. In DNA form, the CDR3 reads TGTGCCAGCAGCGTACTAGCGGGAACCTCCTACAATGAGCAGTTCTTC. This codes for CASSVLAGTSYNEQFF.

The CDR3 DNA follows: TGTGCCAGCAGTGCTACAGGGGGCTACAATGAGCAGTTCTTC. This translates into CASSATGGYNEQFF. The V and J genes are TRBV9 and TRBJ2-1, with 8 bases matching TRBD1. The CDR3 spans 14 residues. The germline CDR1 and CDR2 sequences are SGDLS and YYNGEE. With V trimmed by 5 bases and J by 3 bases, 4 bases remained unmatched.

The chain recombines TRBV11-2 with TRBJ2-3, with 7 bases identical to TRBD1. Per germline, CDR1 SGHAT and CDR2 FQNNGV. The CDR3 is 16 amino acids. Trimming took 4 bases from V and 2 from J; bases not matched to a gene: 9. CDR3 protein: CASSSNRDRYTDTQYF. The CDR3 nucleotides are TGTGCCAGCAGCTCTAACCGGGACAGATACACAGATACGCAGTATTTT. Combining the CDR3 with reference TRBV11-2 and TRBJ2-3 gives the whole variable domain EAGVAQSPRYKIIEKRQSVAFWCNPISGHATLYWYQQILGQGPKLLIQFQNNGVVDDSQLPKDRFSAERLKGVDSTLKIQPAKLEDSAVYLCASSSNRDRYTDTQYFGPGTRLTVL.

The chain employs TRBV28 and TRBJ1-2; 7 bases fit TRBD1. V dropped 1 base and J dropped 7; count of bases not matched to a gene: 9. The length of the CDR3 is 15 residues. Germline CDR1 and CDR2: MDHEN and SYDVKM. Here the CDR3 reads CASSLSDRVGTGYTF. CDR3 DNA sequence: TGTGCCAGCAGTTTATCTGACAGGGTAGGGACTGGCTACACCTTC.

Of note for this clone: An end of the junction differs from the germline gene, which may be a read error. This chain joins TRBV7-2 and TRBJ1-1, with TRBD1 as a possible D gene (6 bases). Germline lookup yields CDR1 SGHTA and CDR2 FQGNSA. The CDR3 has 14 amino acids. The CDR3: CASSLEGVSYSSTF. As DNA, the CDR3 is TGTGCCAGCAGCTTAGAGGGGGTCAGCTATTCTTCCACCTTT. The full variable domain, rest sourced from reference TRBV7-2 and TRBJ1-1, is GAGVSQSPSNKVTEKGKDVELRCDPISGHTALYWYRQSLGQGLEFLIYFQGNSAPDKSGLPSDRFSAERTGGSVSTLTIQRTQQEDSAVYLCASSLEGVSYSSTFGQGTRLTVV.

The chain employs TRBV5-1 and TRBJ2-2; 10 nucleotides agree with TRBD2. The CDR3 loop spans 16 amino acids. Trimming took 4 bases from V and 5 from J; bases not matched to a gene: 8. Germline V CDR1 and CDR2: SGHRS, YFSETQ. This chain's CDR3 is CASSVDPGLATGELFF. For the CDR3, the DNA is TGCGCCAGCAGCGTCGACCCGGGACTAGCGACCGGGGAGCTGTTTTTT.

The chain links TRBV10-1 to TRBJ2-7; 12 bases align to TRBD2. The CDR3 sequence is 15 residues long. Looked up from germline, CDR1 is WNHNN and CDR2 is SYGVQD (reference sequence). Trimming took 7 bases from V and 1 from J; bases not matched to a gene: 5. Here the CDR3 DNA reads TGCGCCAGCAACCCCGGACTAGCGGGGTCCTACGAGCAGTACTTC. This codes for CASNPGLAGSYEQYF.

A single count supports this clone. The rearrangement uses TRBV28 and TRBJ2-2; 8 bases are shared with TRBD1. Unmatched junction bases numbered 7, after V lost 1 base and J lost 3 bases. The germline CDR1 and CDR2 sequences are MDHEN and SYDVKM. This CDR3 region has 17 residues. This CDR3 reads CASSLSSGQGYTGELFF. For the CDR3, the DNA is TGTGCCAGCAGTTTATCATCCGGACAGGGCTACACCGGGGAGCTGTTTTTT.

The chain uses TRBV2 and TRBJ2-7, with D uncertain. Germline V gene data show CDR1 as SNHLY and CDR2 as FYNNEI. The CDR3 extends over 14 amino acids. V dropped 7 bases and J dropped 2 bases, with 15 bases sitting between them. For the CDR3, the DNA is TGTGCCAGCAAATCCAGGTGGTCAACCTACGAGCAGTACTTC. Its protein product is CASKSRWSTYEQYF.

This clone appeared a single time. CDR3 nucleotide sequence: TGTGCCAGCAGTTTCCCCAACAGGGGGGGCTATGGCTACACCTTC. Protein product: CASSFPNRGGYGYTF. The rearrangement uses TRBV28 and TRBJ1-2; 8 nucleotides match TRBD1. V shed 3 bases, J shed 4 bases, and the junction held 7 bases outside the gene matches. Germline-derived CDR1 and CDR2 are MDHEN and SYDVKM. This CDR3 contains 15 residues.

The V call is TRBV21-1, the J call TRBJ2-5; no check of the table's D call, TRBD2, against the DNA was made. TRBV21-1 is a documented pseudogene. The CDR3 is made up of 16 amino acids. CDR3: CASSKTGLAGQETQYF. Written as DNA, the CDR3 is TGTGCCAGCAGCAAAACCGGACTAGCGGGACAAGAGACCCAGTACTTC.

This clone was recorded once. J is TRBJ2-7 and V is TRBV4-1; 7 bases map to TRBD1. The junction had 8 bases not matched to a gene; V was cut back by 6 bases and J by 0 bases. CDR3 length: 15 amino acids. CDR1 and CDR2 from the germline V gene are MGHRA and YSYEKL. CDR3 DNA: TGCGCCAGCAGGAGACAGGGAGCCAGCTCCTACGAGCAGTACTTC. The encoded protein is CASRRQGASSYEQYF.

The V and J genes are TRBV28 and TRBJ2-5; D is ambiguous. Germline assignment: CDR1 MDHEN and CDR2 SYDVKM. V was shortened by 2 bases and J by 2 bases, with 12 bases between the two germline ends. The CDR3 totals 15 residues. Written as DNA, the CDR3 is TGTGCCAGCAGTTTAAAGGGATATTGGCAAGAGACCCAGTACTTC. Translated, it gives CASSLKGYWQETQYF.

The CDR3 DNA reads as TGTGCCAGCAGAGACTTCTCCTCCTACAATGAGCAGTTCTTC. This sequence encodes CASRDFSSYNEQFF. V usage is TRBV25-1 and J usage is TRBJ2-1; D not resolved. This CDR3 comprises 14 residues. Germline values: CDR1 MGHDK, CDR2 SYGVNS. The V and J ends lost 6 bases and 0 bases respectively, with 9 bases between them.

This chain uses TRBV14 with TRBJ2-3, with D possibly matching TRBD1 (5 bases). CDR3 length equals 13 residues. The germline V gene encodes CDR1 SGHDN and CDR2 FVKESK. The V end lost 0 bases, the J end lost 9 bases, and 10 bases lay between the germline ends. As DNA, the CDR3 is TGTGCCAGCAGCCAAGACAGCCAGGGAACGCAGTATTTT. Residues: CASSQDSQGTQYF.

The chain is built from TRBV19 and TRBJ2-7, with 8 positions matching TRBD1. Germline-derived CDR1 and CDR2 are LNHDA and SQIVND (reference sequence). This CDR3 is 16 amino acids long. V shed 4 bases and J 3 bases; nucleotides not matched to a gene: 11. The CDR3 DNA reads TGTGCCAGTAGTACGAGAGGAGGGACAGGTTTCTACGAGCAGTACTTC. Translated, it gives CASSTRGGTGFYEQYF.

This clone was seen a single time. The chain recombines TRBV7-8 with TRBJ1-3; D is undetermined. The CDR3 extends over 14 amino acids. Trimming shortened V by 0 bases and J by 0 bases, and 3 bases separated the two germline ends. CDR1 SGHVS and CDR2 FQNEAQ come from the germline V gene. The CDR3 spells CASSLASSGNTIYF. In nucleotides, the CDR3 is TGTGCCAGCAGCTTAGCGTCCTCTGGAAACACCATATATTTT.

This clone was picked up one time. In DNA, the CDR3 is TGTGCCATCAGAGGGGACAGGAAAGGATCTGGAAACACCATATATTTT. It yields the protein CAIRGDRKGSGNTIYF. The chain carries TRBV10-3 and TRBJ1-3; 8 bases are shared with TRBD1. This CDR3 region has 16 residues. The germline CDR1 and CDR2 sequences are ENHRY and SYGVKD. V lost 6 bases, J lost 1 base, and 8 bases stayed unmatched.

V and J are TRBV10-1 and TRBJ1-2; possibly TRBD1 for D (6 bases). Trimming shortened V by 10 bases and J by 5 bases, and 20 bases separated the two germline ends. The length of the CDR3 is 14 residues. Germline V CDR1 and CDR2: WNHNN, SYGVQD (reference sequence). CDR3 sequence: CAIPFRGQGYGYTF. The DNA for the CDR3 is TGCGCCATCCCTTTTCGGGGACAAGGGTATGGCTACACCTTC.